A selection of T cell receptor beta chains follows, all from one sample in a study of blood T cell repertoires in COVID-19. Data came from immunoSEQ multiplex PCR; TCRdb stores just in-frame clones and leaves some out. This sample has roughly 240,000 clones, with 70% to 90% found just once. What was sequenced was PBMCs or T cells enriched from blood (not recorded which). These receptors originate from a man in his forties or fifties who had been exposed to COVID-19. The CDR3 runs from the conserved cysteine through the conserved F or W. Each record gives: J gene, clone size, D gene, V gene, CDR3 protein, CDR3 DNA. D genes are given only for firm matches. Rows give clone size only sometimes, using once, few, many, or a class for an expanded clone.

TRBJ1-1,.,TRBD1,TRBV29-1,CSVEPRTGSAEAFF,TGCAGCGTTGAACCGAGGACAGGGTCCGCTGAAGCTTTCTTT
TRBJ2-1,.,TRBD1,TRBV24-1,CATSDRTGGGEAVGNEQFF,TGTGCCACCAGTGACCGGACAGGGGGTGGAGAGGCGGTCGGCAATGAGCAGTTCTTC
TRBJ1-3,.,.,TRBV28,CASSLVQSGNTIYF,TGTGCCAGCAGTTTAGTCCAGTCTGGAAACACCATATATTTT
TRBJ2-5,once,.,TRBV6-5,CASSYSTTGQETQYF,TGTGCCAGCAGTTACTCTACTACAGGCCAAGAGACCCAGTACTTC
TRBJ1-6,.,TRBD1,TRBV18,CASSRDRRISPLHF,TGTGCCAGCTCACGGGACAGAAGGATATCACCCCTCCACTTT
TRBJ1-1,.,TRBD1,TRBV9,CASSLRGGGPAFF,TGTGCCAGCAGCCTCCGTGGAGGGGGCCCAGCTTTCTTT
TRBJ1-1,.,TRBD1,TRBV5-4,CASSLGGQGAEAFF,TGTGCCAGCAGCTTGGGGGGCCAGGGGGCCGAAGCTTTCTTT
TRBJ2-7,.,TRBD1,TRBV5-6,CASSFGTGGYEQYF,TGTGCCAGCAGCTTCGGGACAGGGGGCTACGAGCAGTACTTC
TRBJ1-5,.,.,TRBV5-1,CASSLNPGFQPQHF,TGCGCCAGCAGCTTGAACCCAGGGTTTCAGCCCCAGCATTTT
TRBJ1-1,.,.,TRBV3-1/TRBV3-2,CASSQGLSPNTEAFF,TGTGCCAGCAGCCAAGGTCTCTCCCCGAACACTGAAGCTTTCTTT
TRBJ2-5,.,TRBD1,TRBV10-2,CASSVWTGQETQYF,TGCGCCAGCAGTGTTTGGACAGGCCAAGAGACCCAGTACTTC
TRBJ1-1,.,TRBD1,TRBV5-8,CASRHRGRVPEAFF,TGTGCCAGCAGGCACAGGGGGCGCGTCCCTGAAGCTTTCTTT
TRBJ2-7,.,.,TRBV29-1,CSVGFGHEQYF,TGCAGCGTTGGGTTCGGTCACGAGCAGTACTTC
TRBJ1-4,.,.,TRBV5-1,CASSGGGLSEKLFF,TGCGCCAGCTCCGGGGGGGGGTTAAGTGAAAAACTGTTTTTT
TRBJ2-7,.,.,TRBV12-3/TRBV12-4,CASGGSPYYEQYF,TGTGCCAGTGGGGGGAGCCCCTACTACGAGCAGTACTTC
TRBJ2-1,.,.,TRBV10-3,CAISESDMSGNEQFF,TGTGCCATCAGTGAGTCCGATATGAGCGGGAATGAGCAGTTCTTC
TRBJ1-1,few,.,TRBV19,CASTTPSWWSTEAFF,TGTGCCAGTACCACCCCCTCGTGGTGGAGCACTGAAGCTTTCTTT